The clone carrying this T cell receptor beta chain showed up many times. Its antigen is as yet unknown. TCR beta libraries were built with iRepertoire HTBI primers and Arm-PCR of CDR3 regions. A single record per CDR3 protein comes from TCRdb applying MiXCR to the multiplex PCR reads. The table lists 400,000 to 500,000 distinct CDR3 sequences, 15% of them singletons. Sample time point: newly diagnosed GD, antithyroid drugs for less than 3 months. Scientists built the TCR library using RNA that was extracted from PBMCs. These data are taken from a study of regulatory T cells in long-lasting Graves disease. Notes on the study in general: Fewer public clonotypes were shared by new patients (approximately 1,000) than by persistent patients (2,741).

Trimming left V 2 bases short and J 5 bases short, with 13 bases between. This CDR3 spans 14 amino acids. The data also belong to a second study, concerning T cells in Graves' hyperthyroidism and ophthalmopathy.

The TCR originated in a woman aged 25 to 39 with Graves disease. The V call is TRBV12-3 or TRBV12-4, the J call TRBJ2-7; D is possibly TRBD2 (6 bases). This material consisted of peripheral blood mononuclear cells (PBMCs), taken at new diagnosis, from a patient treated with antithyroid drugs. The CDR3 nucleotides are TGTGCCAGCAGTTTAACGGGGGAGGCTAACGAGCAGTACTTC. This sequence encodes CASSLTGEANEQYF.